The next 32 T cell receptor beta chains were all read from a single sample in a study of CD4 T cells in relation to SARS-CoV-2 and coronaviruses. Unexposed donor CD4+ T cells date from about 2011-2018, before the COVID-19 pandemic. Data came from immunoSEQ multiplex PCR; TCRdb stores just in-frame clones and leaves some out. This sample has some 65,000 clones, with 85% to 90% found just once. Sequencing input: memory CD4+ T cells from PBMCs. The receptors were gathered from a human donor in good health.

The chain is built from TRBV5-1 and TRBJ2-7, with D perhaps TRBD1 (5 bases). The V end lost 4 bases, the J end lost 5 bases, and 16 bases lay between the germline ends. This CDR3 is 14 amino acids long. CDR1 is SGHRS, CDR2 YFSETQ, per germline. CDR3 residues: CASSLLERGNEQYF. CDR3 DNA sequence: TGCGCCAGCAGCCTACTGGAAAGGGGAAACGAGCAGTACTTC.

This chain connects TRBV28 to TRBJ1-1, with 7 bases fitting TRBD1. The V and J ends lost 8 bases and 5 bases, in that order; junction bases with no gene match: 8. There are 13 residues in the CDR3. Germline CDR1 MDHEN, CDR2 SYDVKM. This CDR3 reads CASLRGGSTEAFF. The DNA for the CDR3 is TGTGCCAGCCTCAGGGGGGGCTCTACTGAAGCTTTCTTT.

This chain's CDR3 is CASSLIGKQPQHF. The CDR3 DNA sequence: TGTGCCAGCAGCTTGATAGGAAAGCAGCCCCAGCATTTT. V gene TRBV5-5 combines with J gene TRBJ1-5; D gene ambiguous. Per the germline V gene, CDR1 is SGHKS and CDR2 is YYEKEE (reference sequence). The CDR3 spans 13 residues. Trimming removed 1 base at V and 7 bases at J, with 9 bases between. The variable domain in full, with the rest retrieved from reference TRBV5-5 and TRBJ1-5, is DAGVTQSPTHLIKTRGQQVTLRCSPISGHKSVSWYQQVLGQGPQFIFQYYEKEERGRGNFPDRFSARQFPNYSSELNVNALLLGDSALYLCASSLIGKQPQHFGDGTRLSIL.

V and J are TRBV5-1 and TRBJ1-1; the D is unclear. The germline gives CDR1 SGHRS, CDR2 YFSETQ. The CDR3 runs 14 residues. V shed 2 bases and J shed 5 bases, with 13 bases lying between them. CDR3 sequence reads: CASSLVESWTEAFF. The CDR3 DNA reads TGCGCCAGCAGCTTAGTGGAGTCATGGACTGAAGCTTTCTTT.

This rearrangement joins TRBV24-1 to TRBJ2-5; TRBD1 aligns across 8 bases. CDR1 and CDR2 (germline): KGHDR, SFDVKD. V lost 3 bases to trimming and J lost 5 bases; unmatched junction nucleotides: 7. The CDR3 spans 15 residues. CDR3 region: CATSDADRAGETQYF. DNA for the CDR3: TGTGCCACCAGTGATGCGGACAGGGCGGGGGAGACCCAGTACTTC.

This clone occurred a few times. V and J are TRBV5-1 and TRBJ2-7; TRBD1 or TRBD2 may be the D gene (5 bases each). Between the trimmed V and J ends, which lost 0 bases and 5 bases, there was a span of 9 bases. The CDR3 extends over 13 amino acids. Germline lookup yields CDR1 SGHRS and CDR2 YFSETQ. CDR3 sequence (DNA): TGCGCCAGCAGCTTGGTTGGGGGAGACGAGCAGTACTTC. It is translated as CASSLVGGDEQYF.

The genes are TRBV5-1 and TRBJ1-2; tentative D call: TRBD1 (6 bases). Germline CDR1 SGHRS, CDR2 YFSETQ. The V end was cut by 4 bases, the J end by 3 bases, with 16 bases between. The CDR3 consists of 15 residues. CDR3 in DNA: TGCGCCAGCAGCGGGGGCGTCGGGGGTGACTATGGCTACACCTTC. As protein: CASSGGVGGDYGYTF. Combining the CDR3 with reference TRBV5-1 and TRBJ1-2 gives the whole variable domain KAGVTQTPRYLIKTRGQQVTLSCSPISGHRSVSWYQQTPGQGLQFLFEYFSETQRNKGNFPGRFSGRQFSNSRSEMNVSTLELGDSALYLCASSGGVGGDYGYTFGSGTRLTVV.

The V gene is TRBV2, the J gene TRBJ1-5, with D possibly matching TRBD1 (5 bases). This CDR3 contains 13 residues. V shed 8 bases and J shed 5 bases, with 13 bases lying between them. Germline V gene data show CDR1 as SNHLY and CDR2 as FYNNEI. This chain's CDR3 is CASGIGGHQPQHF. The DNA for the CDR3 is TGTGCCAGCGGAATCGGGGGTCATCAGCCCCAGCATTTT.

In DNA, the CDR3 is TGTGCCAGCAGCCCAATACAGGGGGCAGATACGCAGTATTTT. Translation gives CASSPIQGADTQYF. The chain recombines TRBV7-2 with TRBJ2-3, with 8 bases lining up with TRBD1. V was clipped by 5 bases and J by 4 bases; unmatched bases: 5. From germline, CDR1 is SGHTA and CDR2 FQGNSA. CDR3 size: 14 residues.

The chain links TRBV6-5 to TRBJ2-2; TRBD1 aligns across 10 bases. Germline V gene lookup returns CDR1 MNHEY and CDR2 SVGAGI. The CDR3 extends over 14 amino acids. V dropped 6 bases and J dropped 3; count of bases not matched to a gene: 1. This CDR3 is CASRDRGYTGELFF. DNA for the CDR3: TGTGCCAGCAGGGACAGGGGGTACACCGGGGAGCTGTTTTTT.

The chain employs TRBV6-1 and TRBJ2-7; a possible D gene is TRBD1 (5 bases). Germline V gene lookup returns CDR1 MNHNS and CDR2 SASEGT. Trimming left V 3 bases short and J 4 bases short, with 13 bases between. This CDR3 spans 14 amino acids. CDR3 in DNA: TGTGCCAGCAGTGATAATAACAGGAGATACGAGCAGTACTTC. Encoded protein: CASSDNNRRYEQYF.

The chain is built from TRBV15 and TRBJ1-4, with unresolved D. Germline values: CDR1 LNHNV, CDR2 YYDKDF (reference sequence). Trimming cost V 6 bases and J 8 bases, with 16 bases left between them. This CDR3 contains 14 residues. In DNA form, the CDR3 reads TGTGCCACCAGTTCTTGGGAGACGCGGGAAAAACTGTTTTTT. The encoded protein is CATSSWETREKLFF.

The CDR3 nucleotides read TGTGCCAGCTCACCTTCCTCGTCGGGCACTGAAGCTTTCTTT. This sequence encodes CASSPSSSGTEAFF. V usage is TRBV18 and J usage is TRBJ1-1; D is undetermined. V was pared by 3 bases and J by 4 bases, with 12 bases between. CDR1 and CDR2 (germline): KGHSH, LQKENI. This CDR3 is 14 amino acids long.

The DNA of the CDR3 is TGTGCCAGCAGTCAATATGACGAGCAGTACTTC. Translated: CASSQYDEQYF. This chain joins TRBV2 and TRBJ2-7; D gene ambiguous. The germline gives CDR1 SNHLY, CDR2 FYNNEI. V lost 5 bases to trimming and J lost 5 bases, with 7 bases between them. The CDR3 is made up of 11 amino acids. The entire variable domain, with the rest obtained from reference TRBV2 and TRBJ2-7, is as follows: EPEVTQTPSHQVTQMGQEVILRCVPISNHLYFYWYRQILGQKVEFLVSFYNNEISEKSEIFDDQFSVERPDGSNFTLKIRSTKLEDSAMYFCASSQYDEQYFGPGTRLTVT.

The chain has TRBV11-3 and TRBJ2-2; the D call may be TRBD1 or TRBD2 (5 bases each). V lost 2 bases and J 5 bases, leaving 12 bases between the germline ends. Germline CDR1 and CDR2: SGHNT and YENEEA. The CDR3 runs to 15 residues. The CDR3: CASSLRGARTGELFF. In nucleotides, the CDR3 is TGTGCCAGCAGCTTAAGAGGGGCAAGGACCGGGGAGCTGTTTTTT.

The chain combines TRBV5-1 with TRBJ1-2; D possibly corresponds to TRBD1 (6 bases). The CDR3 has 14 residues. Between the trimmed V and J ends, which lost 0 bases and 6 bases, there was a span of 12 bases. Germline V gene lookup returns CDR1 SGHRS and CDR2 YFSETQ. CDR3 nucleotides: TGCGCCAGCAGCTTGGGGGGGCAGGGGAATGGCTACACCTTC. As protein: CASSLGGQGNGYTF. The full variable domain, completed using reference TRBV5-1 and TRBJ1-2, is KAGVTQTPRYLIKTRGQQVTLSCSPISGHRSVSWYQQTPGQGLQFLFEYFSETQRNKGNFPGRFSGRQFSNSRSEMNVSTLELGDSALYLCASSLGGQGNGYTFGSGTRLTVV.

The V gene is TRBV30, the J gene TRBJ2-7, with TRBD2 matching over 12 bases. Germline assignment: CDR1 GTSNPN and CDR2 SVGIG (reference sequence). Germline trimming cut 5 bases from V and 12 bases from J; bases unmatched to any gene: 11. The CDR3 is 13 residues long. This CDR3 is CAWGRLAGERLYF. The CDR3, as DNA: TGTGCCTGGGGGAGACTAGCGGGGGAACGTTTGTACTTC.

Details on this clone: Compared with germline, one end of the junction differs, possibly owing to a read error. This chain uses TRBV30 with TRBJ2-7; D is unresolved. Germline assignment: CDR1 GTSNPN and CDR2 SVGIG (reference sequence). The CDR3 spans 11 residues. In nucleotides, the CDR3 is TGTGCCTGGAGTGTTTCTGGGGATCAAAGCTTC. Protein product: CAWSVSGDQSF.

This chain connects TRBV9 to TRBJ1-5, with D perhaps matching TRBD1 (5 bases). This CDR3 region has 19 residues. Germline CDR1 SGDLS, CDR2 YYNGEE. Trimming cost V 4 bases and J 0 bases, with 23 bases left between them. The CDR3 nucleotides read TGTGCCAGCAGCCGCACAGACGAAGGGGCATCCTTTAGCAATCAGCCCCAGCATTTT. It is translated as CASSRTDEGASFSNQPQHF.

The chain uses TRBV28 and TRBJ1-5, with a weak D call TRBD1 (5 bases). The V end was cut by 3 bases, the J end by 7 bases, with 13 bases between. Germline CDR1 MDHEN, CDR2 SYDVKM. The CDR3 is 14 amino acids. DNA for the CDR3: TGTGCCAGCAGTTTTAGGCAGGGAAGGCAGCCCCAGCATTTT. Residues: CASSFRQGRQPQHF.

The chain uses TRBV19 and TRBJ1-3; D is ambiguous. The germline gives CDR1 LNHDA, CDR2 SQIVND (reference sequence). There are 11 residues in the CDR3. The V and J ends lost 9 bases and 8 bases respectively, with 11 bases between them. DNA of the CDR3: TGTGCCAGCGCTGAACTCGACACCATATATTTT. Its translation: CASAELDTIYF.

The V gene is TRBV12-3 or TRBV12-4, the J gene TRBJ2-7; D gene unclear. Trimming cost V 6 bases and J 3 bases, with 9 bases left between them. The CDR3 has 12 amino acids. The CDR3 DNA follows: TGTGCCAGCAGCCAAAATTTCTACGAGCAGTACTTC. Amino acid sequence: CASSQNFYEQYF.

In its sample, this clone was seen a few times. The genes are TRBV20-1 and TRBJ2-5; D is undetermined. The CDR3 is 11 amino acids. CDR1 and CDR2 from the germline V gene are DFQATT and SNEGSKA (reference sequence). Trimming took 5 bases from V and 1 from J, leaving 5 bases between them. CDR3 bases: TGCAGTGCTTTGATCCAAGAGACCCAGTACTTC. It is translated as CSALIQETQYF.

This chain's CDR3 is CASSRDRVGNTIYF. CDR3 in DNA: TGTGCCAGCAGCCGGGACAGGGTTGGAAACACCATATATTTT. The chain couples TRBV5-8 to TRBJ1-3, with 9 bases fitting TRBD1. Unmatched junction bases numbered 2, after V lost 4 bases and J lost 3 bases. This CDR3 is built from 14 residues. Germline loops: CDR1 SGHTS, CDR2 YDEGEE.

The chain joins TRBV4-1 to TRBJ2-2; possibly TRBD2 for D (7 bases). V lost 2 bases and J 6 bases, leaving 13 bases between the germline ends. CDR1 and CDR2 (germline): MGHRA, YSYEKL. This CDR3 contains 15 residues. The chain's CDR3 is CASSQPGGAPGELFF. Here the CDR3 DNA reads TGCGCCAGCAGCCAACCTGGGGGGGCCCCCGGGGAGCTGTTTTTT.

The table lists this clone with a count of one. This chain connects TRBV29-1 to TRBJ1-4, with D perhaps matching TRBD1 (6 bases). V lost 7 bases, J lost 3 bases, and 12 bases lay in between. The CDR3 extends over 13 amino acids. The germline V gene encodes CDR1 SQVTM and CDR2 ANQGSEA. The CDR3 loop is CSGGGSANEKLFF. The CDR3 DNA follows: TGCAGCGGGGGGGGCTCAGCTAATGAAAAACTGTTTTTT.

The chain's CDR3 is CASGGQTNTEAFF. The CDR3 coding sequence is TGTGCCAGCGGCGGACAGACCAACACTGAAGCTTTCTTT. The chain employs TRBV7-9 and TRBJ1-1, with a possible D match to TRBD1 (6 bases). Trimming removed 8 bases at V and 2 bases at J, with 12 bases between. There are 13 residues in the CDR3. The V gene's germline CDR1 is SEHNR and CDR2 FQNEAQ (reference sequence). Drawing the rest from reference TRBV7-9 and TRBJ1-1, the complete variable domain is DTGVSQNPRHKITKRGQNVTFRCDPISEHNRLYWYRQTLGQGPEFLTYFQNEAQLEKSRLLSDRFSAERPKGSFSTLEIQRTEQGDSAMYLCASGGQTNTEAFFGQGTRLTVV.

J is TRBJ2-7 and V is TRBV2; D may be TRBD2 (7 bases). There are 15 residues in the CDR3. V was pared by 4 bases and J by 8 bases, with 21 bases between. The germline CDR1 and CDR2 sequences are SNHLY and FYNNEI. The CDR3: CASSAGGAVQNKQYF. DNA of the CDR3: TGTGCCAGCAGTGCGGGGGGCGCAGTTCAGAACAAGCAGTACTTC.

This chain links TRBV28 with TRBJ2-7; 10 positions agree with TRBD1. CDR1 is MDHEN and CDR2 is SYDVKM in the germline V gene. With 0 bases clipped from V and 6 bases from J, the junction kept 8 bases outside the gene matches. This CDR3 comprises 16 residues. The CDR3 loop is CASSLWGQGPLGEQYF. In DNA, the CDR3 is TGTGCCAGCAGTTTATGGGGACAGGGGCCGCTTGGCGAGCAGTACTTC.

The CDR3 region has the DNA TGTGCCAGCAGCTTGGCAAAACTAGGTGGAGATACGCAGTATTTT. This sequence encodes CASSLAKLGGDTQYF. The chain joins TRBV5-4 to TRBJ2-3, with D tentatively TRBD2 (5 bases). V dropped 0 bases and J dropped 5 bases, with 13 bases sitting between them. The CDR3 consists of 15 residues. Germline CDR1 reads SGHNT; CDR2 reads YYREEE (reference sequence). Complete variable domain (other parts from reference TRBV5-4 and TRBJ2-3): ETGVTQSPTHLIKTRGQQVTLRCSSQSGHNTVSWYQQALGQGPQFIFQYYREEENGRGNFPPRFSGLQFPNYSSELNVNALELDDSALYLCASSLAKLGGDTQYFGPGTRLTVL.

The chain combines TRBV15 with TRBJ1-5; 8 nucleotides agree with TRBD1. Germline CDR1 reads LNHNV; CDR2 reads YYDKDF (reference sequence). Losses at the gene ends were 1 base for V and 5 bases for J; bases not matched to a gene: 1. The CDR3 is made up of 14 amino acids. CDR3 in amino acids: CATSRGQGYQPQHF. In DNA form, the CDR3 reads TGTGCCACCAGCAGAGGACAGGGGTATCAGCCCCAGCATTTT.

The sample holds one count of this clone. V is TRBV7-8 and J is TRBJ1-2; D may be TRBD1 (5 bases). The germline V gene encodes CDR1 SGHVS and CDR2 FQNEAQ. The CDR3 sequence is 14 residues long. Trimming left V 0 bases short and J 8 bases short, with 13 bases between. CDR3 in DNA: TGTGCCAGCAGCTTAGCGGTGGGGAGGGGCGGCTACACCTTC. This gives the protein CASSLAVGRGGYTF.